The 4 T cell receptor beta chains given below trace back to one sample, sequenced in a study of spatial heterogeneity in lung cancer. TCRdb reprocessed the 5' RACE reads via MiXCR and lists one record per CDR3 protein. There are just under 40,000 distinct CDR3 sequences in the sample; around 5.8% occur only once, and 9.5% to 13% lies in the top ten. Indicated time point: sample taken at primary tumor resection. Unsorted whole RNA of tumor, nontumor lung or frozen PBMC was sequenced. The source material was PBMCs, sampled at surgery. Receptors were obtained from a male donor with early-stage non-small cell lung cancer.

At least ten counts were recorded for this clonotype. The CDR3 here is CASSRYIEGYTF. The CDR3 DNA sequence: TGTGCCAGCAGTCGATACATTGAAGGCTACACCTTC. The rearrangement uses TRBV12-3 or TRBV12-4 and TRBJ1-2, with D unresolved. Between the trimmed V and J ends, which lost 5 bases and 8 bases, there was a span of 12 bases. The CDR3 has 12 amino acids.

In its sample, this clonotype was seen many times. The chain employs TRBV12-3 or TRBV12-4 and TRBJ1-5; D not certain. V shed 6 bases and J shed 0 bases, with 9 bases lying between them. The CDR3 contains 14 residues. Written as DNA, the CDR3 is TGTGCCAGCAGCTCCCCATATAGCAATCAGCCCCAGCATTTT. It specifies CASSSPYSNQPQHF.

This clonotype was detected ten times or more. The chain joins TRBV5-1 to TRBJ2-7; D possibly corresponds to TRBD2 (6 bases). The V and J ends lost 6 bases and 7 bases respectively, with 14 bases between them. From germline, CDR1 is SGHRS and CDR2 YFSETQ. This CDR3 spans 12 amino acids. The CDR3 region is CASNLLGGEQYF. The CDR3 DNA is TGCGCCAGCAATTTACTCGGGGGAGAGCAGTACTTC.

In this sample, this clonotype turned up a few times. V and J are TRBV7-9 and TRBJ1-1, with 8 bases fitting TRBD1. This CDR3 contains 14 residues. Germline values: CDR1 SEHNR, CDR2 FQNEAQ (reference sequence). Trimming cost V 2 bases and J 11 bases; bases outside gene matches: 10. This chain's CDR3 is CASSLHGGQVEAFF. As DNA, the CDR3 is TGTGCCAGCAGCTTACATGGGGGACAGGTAGAGGCTTTCTTT.